The 5 T cell receptor beta chains reported below all come from one sample, sequenced in a study of a mutant IDH1 vaccine in newly diagnosed glioma. These TCRs are of unknown antigen specificity. This table comes from immunoSEQ multiplex PCR, and its TCRdb copy is limited to in-frame clones, with some not included. The sample lists 65,000 to 85,000 clones, more than 85% occurring once. The time point denotes: week 35, safety follow-up. With topical imiquimod, each dose of the vaccine consisted of 300 ug of mutant IDH1 20-mer peptide. This specimen consisted of PBMCs, obtained from a glioma patient whose treatment included an IDH1 peptide vaccine. The receptors stem from a man aged 25 to 40 with glioma.

The chain combines TRBV5-3 with TRBJ1-1; 9 nucleotides align to TRBD1. TRBV5-3 qualifies as an ORF whose function is uncertain. V was pared by 3 bases and J by 2 bases, with 20 bases of the junction left unmatched. The length of the CDR3 is 20 residues. The CDR3, as DNA: TGTGCCAGAAGCTCGATCCCGGTAGGGACAGGGTTAAAAGGAAACACTGAAGCTTTCTTT. Its translation: CARSSIPVGTGLKGNTEAFF.

This chain joins TRBV7-2 and TRBJ2-7; the match to TRBD2 covers 7 bases. This CDR3 is 14 amino acids long. The ends lost 1 base at V and 4 bases at J; junction bases unmatched: 4. Germline CDR1 and CDR2: SGHTA and FQGNSA. The CDR3 DNA reads as TGTGCCAGCAGCTTAGACAGGCGGGAGTACGAGCAGTACTTC. It specifies CASSLDRREYEQYF.

This sequence joins TRBV4-1 and TRBJ2-7, with 8 nucleotides matching TRBD2. V lost 0 bases to trimming and J lost 2 bases; unmatched junction nucleotides: 6. CDR1 and CDR2 from the germline V gene are MGHRA and YSYEKL. The CDR3 runs to 16 residues. This CDR3 reads CASSQDRGGATYEQYF. CDR3 in DNA: TGCGCCAGCAGCCAAGATCGGGGGGGAGCCACCTACGAGCAGTACTTC.

The J gene is TRBJ2-5, the V gene TRBV7-9; 10 bases are a match to TRBD1. The DNA end is more similar to TRBJ2-7, so the J call may be wrong. From germline, CDR1 is SEHNR and CDR2 FQNEAQ (reference sequence). The CDR3 sequence is 15 residues long. The CDR3 DNA is TGTGCCAGCAGCCCGCCGGGACAGGGGATCTACGAGCAGTACTTC. Translation gives CASSPPGQGIYEQYF.

This chain joins TRBV7-9 and TRBJ2-3; 10 nucleotides match TRBD2. The CDR3 has 15 residues. CDR1 is SEHNR, CDR2 FQNEAQ, per germline (reference sequence). Losses at the gene ends were 6 bases for V and 2 bases for J; bases not matched to a gene: 5. CDR3 coding DNA: TGTGCCAGCAGAGCTAGCGGGGGATTCACAGATACGCAGTATTTT. The encoded protein is CASRASGGFTDTQYF.